The 23 T cell receptor beta chains presented below share a single source sample, sequenced in a study of shared clonotypes between healthy human individuals. Profiling relied on immunoSEQ multiplex PCR, and the TCRdb table lists in-frame clones only, not all of them. Here the sample spans some 2,500,000 clones, 80% to 95% being singletons. The specimen was naive CD4+ T cells from PBMCs. The subset: CD45RA+ positively selected. The receptors originated from a man aged 18 to 29 in good health. Some clones in this sample may be carry-over from other donors' samples.

This chain connects TRBV5-1 to TRBJ2-1, with D uncertain. Between the trimmed V and J ends, which lost 7 bases and 0 bases, there was a span of 8 bases. Germline CDR1 reads SGHRS; CDR2 reads YFSETQ. There are 13 residues in the CDR3. The CDR3 spells CASGDSSYNEQFF. The CDR3 nucleotides are TGCGCCAGCGGGGATAGCTCCTACAATGAGCAGTTCTTC.

This clone was counted a few times. V is TRBV28 and J is TRBJ1-1; D is undetermined. CDR1 and CDR2 (germline): MDHEN, SYDVKM. The CDR3 loop spans 14 amino acids. V lost 4 bases and J lost 2, with 11 bases in between. CDR3 coding DNA: TGTGCCAGCAGTTCTGGAGGGAAAAACACTGAAGCTTTCTTT. Translating gives CASSSGGKNTEAFF.

This chain links TRBV5-1 with TRBJ2-7; 9 bases line up with TRBD2. CDR1 SGHRS and CDR2 YFSETQ come from the germline V gene. Trimming took 3 bases from V and 3 from J; bases not matched to a gene: 1. The CDR3 is 13 residues long. The CDR3 DNA sequence: TGCGCCAGCAGCTCGACTAGCGGCTACGAGCAGTACTTC. This translates into CASSSTSGYEQYF.

This chain joins TRBV19 and TRBJ1-4; weak D call: TRBD1 (5 bases). The V gene lost 11 bases and the J gene lost 8 bases, with 18 bases spanning the gap. CDR1 is LNHDA, CDR2 SQIVND, per germline (reference sequence). The CDR3 extends over 13 amino acids. In nucleotides, the CDR3 is TGTGCCCACGGGGACCGCCGGGGGGAAAAACTGTTTTTT. Translating gives CAHGDRRGEKLFF.

The chain carries TRBV27 and TRBJ2-7; the D gene is possibly TRBD2 (7 bases). CDR3 length: 16 amino acids. Germline CDR1 reads MNHEY; CDR2 reads SMNVEV (reference sequence). The germline V and J ends were trimmed by 5 bases and 3 bases, with 20 bases remaining between them. The chain's CDR3 is CASSPQGLAALYEQYF. CDR3 in DNA: TGTGCCAGCAGTCCCCAGGGGCTAGCGGCTCTCTACGAGCAGTACTTC.

The V gene is TRBV5-4, the J gene TRBJ2-5, with D hard to call. The length of the CDR3 is 15 residues. V was trimmed by 1 base and J by 5 bases, leaving 15 bases between them. CDR1 is SGHNT, CDR2 YYREEE, per germline (reference sequence). The CDR3 region is CASSLTAAPLETQYF. The CDR3 nucleotides read TGTGCCAGCAGCTTGACAGCTGCCCCGCTGGAGACCCAGTACTTC.

V usage is TRBV7-3 and J usage is TRBJ2-3, with 11 bases identical to TRBD1. The CDR3 spans 15 residues. V lost 2 bases, J lost 6 bases, and 4 bases stayed unmatched. CDR1 SGHTA and CDR2 FQGTGA come from the germline V gene. The CDR3 protein is CASSLGTGGPDTQYF. Written as DNA, the CDR3 is TGTGCCAGCAGCTTAGGGACAGGGGGACCGGATACGCAGTATTTT.

This sequence joins TRBV7-9 and TRBJ2-5, with D maybe TRBD2 (6 bases). The CDR3 spans 14 residues. The ends were cut back, 5 bases at V and 4 bases at J, with 14 bases in the middle. Looked up from germline, CDR1 is SEHNR and CDR2 is FQNEAQ (reference sequence). The CDR3 loop reads CASSPYSGLETQYF. DNA for the CDR3: TGTGCCAGCAGCCCCTATAGCGGATTAGAGACCCAGTACTTC. Together with reference TRBV7-9 and TRBJ2-5, the CDR3 gives the full variable domain: DTGVSQNPRHKITKRGQNVTFRCDPISEHNRLYWYRQTLGQGPEFLTYFQNEAQLEKSRLLSDRFSAERPKGSFSTLEIQRTEQGDSAMYLCASSPYSGLETQYFGPGTRLLVL.

The chain is built from TRBV4-1 and TRBJ2-1; 9 bases align to TRBD1. After removal of 6 bases from V and 3 bases from J, the junction contained 9 bases not matched to a gene. The CDR3 length is 16 residues. Germline CDR1 MGHRA, CDR2 YSYEKL. The CDR3 reads CASRRPQGASYNEQFF. CDR3 coding DNA: TGCGCCAGCAGGCGTCCACAGGGGGCGAGCTACAATGAGCAGTTCTTC.

Remarks on this clone: This CDR3 is also generated by other DNA sequences in the sample. V and J are TRBV6-1 and TRBJ1-5, with TRBD1 identical over 7 bases. The V segment lost 9 bases and the J segment 4 bases; nucleotides outside the gene matches: 6. CDR1 and CDR2 from the germline V gene are MNHNS and SASEGT. This CDR3 has 13 residues. In DNA, the CDR3 is TGTGCCAGTAGGGGGCAGGCGAATCAGCCCCAGCATTTT. Translation gives CASRGQANQPQHF.

The chain is built from TRBV5-1 and TRBJ2-2; D is ambiguous. V lost 0 bases and J 7 bases, leaving 13 bases between the germline ends. Germline CDR1 SGHRS, CDR2 YFSETQ. This CDR3 comprises 15 residues. The CDR3 spells CASSLEPADVGELFF. As DNA, the CDR3 is TGCGCCAGCAGCTTGGAGCCCGCCGACGTCGGGGAGCTGTTTTTT.

The chain combines TRBV7-9 with TRBJ1-4; D not certain. Trimming removed 3 bases at V and 6 bases at J, with 5 bases between. Germline CDR1 is SEHNR and CDR2 is FQNEAQ (reference sequence). The CDR3 consists of 12 residues. This chain's CDR3 is CASSLEDEKLFF. In DNA, the CDR3 is TGTGCCAGCAGCTTGGAGGATGAAAAACTGTTTTTT.

CDR3 in amino acids: CASSLKFSGANVLTF. The CDR3 bases are TGTGCCAGCAGCTTAAAGTTCTCTGGGGCCAACGTCCTGACTTTC. The V and J genes are TRBV11-1 and TRBJ2-6; no definite D call. Germline V lookup: CDR1 SGHAT, CDR2 FQDESV (reference sequence). The length of the CDR3 is 15 residues. Trimming left V 2 bases short and J 0 bases short, with 5 bases between.

This chain joins TRBV21-1 and TRBJ2-1; TRBD1 is the table's D call and was not checked against the DNA. TRBV21-1 is noted as a pseudogene. CDR3 length equals 16 residues. The CDR3: CASSKASEVIYNEQFF. As DNA, the CDR3 is TGTGCCAGCAGCAAAGCCAGTGAAGTGATCTACAATGAGCAGTTCTTC.

The genes are TRBV7-3 and TRBJ2-7; the D is unclear. V lost 2 bases and J lost 0, with 11 bases in between. The germline V gene has CDR1 SGHTA and CDR2 FQGTGA. The CDR3 length is 15 residues. CDR3 nucleotides: TGTGCCAGCAGCTTAGGGCCAGTCGCCTCCTACGAGCAGTACTTC. This codes for CASSLGPVASYEQYF.

The CDR3 nucleotides are TGTGCCAGCAGTGAAGCATTGGGACTAGCGGTACCAGGGGGAGATACGCAGTATTTT. It yields the protein CASSEALGLAVPGGDTQYF. The chain recombines TRBV6-1 with TRBJ2-3, with 11 positions matching TRBD2. V lost 0 bases to trimming and J lost 5 bases; unmatched junction nucleotides: 13. Per germline, CDR1 MNHNS and CDR2 SASEGT. The CDR3 extends over 19 amino acids.

The rearrangement uses TRBV28 and TRBJ2-7, with D possibly being TRBD1 or TRBD2 (5 bases each). Trimming pared 2 bases from V and 1 base from J, leaving 12 bases between. The CDR3 totals 15 residues. In germline, CDR1 is MDHEN, CDR2 SYDVKM. CDR3 residues: CASSLMGVSSYEQYF. CDR3 DNA sequence: TGTGCCAGCAGTTTAATGGGGGTTTCTTCCTACGAGCAGTACTTC. Filled out from reference TRBV28 and TRBJ2-7, the complete variable domain reads DVKVTQSSRYLVKRTGEKVFLECVQDMDHENMFWYRQDPGLGLRLIYFSYDVKMKEKGDIPEGYSVSREKKERFSLILESASTNQTSMYLCASSLMGVSSYEQYFGPGTRLTVT.

This chain links TRBV7-2 with TRBJ2-5; D gene ambiguous. This CDR3 comprises 14 residues. V was trimmed by 5 bases and J by 1 base, leaving 11 bases between them. CDR1 is SGHTA and CDR2 is FQGNSA in the germline V gene. The CDR3 loop is CASSVTGAQETQYF. Written as DNA, the CDR3 is TGTGCCAGCAGCGTAACTGGCGCCCAAGAGACCCAGTACTTC. The complete variable domain, with remaining parts taken from reference TRBV7-2 and TRBJ2-5, reads GAGVSQSPSNKVTEKGKDVELRCDPISGHTALYWYRQSLGQGLEFLIYFQGNSAPDKSGLPSDRFSAERTGGSVSTLTIQRTQQEDSAVYLCASSVTGAQETQYFGPGTRLLVL.

The V call is TRBV9, the J call TRBJ1-2; possibly TRBD1 for D (5 bases). This CDR3 contains 14 residues. The germline V and J ends were trimmed by 0 bases and 5 bases, with 11 bases remaining between them. Germline V gene lookup returns CDR1 SGDLS and CDR2 YYNGEE. The CDR3 DNA reads TGTGCCAGCAGCGTAGATGTCCAGGGATATGGCTACACCTTC. This sequence encodes CASSVDVQGYGYTF.

The V gene is TRBV19, the J gene TRBJ2-1; TRBD2 might be the D (5 bases). The CDR3 totals 13 residues. V was pared by 6 bases and J by 6 bases, with 12 bases between. The germline CDR1 and CDR2 sequences are LNHDA and SQIVND (reference sequence). The CDR3 coding sequence is TGTGCCAGTAGCCCGGACTGGCTCAATGAGCAGTTCTTC. Its translation: CASSPDWLNEQFF. The full variable domain, in which reference TRBV19 and TRBJ2-1 provide the parts outside the CDR3, is DGGITQSPKYLFRKEGQNVTLSCEQNLNHDAMYWYRQDPGQGLRLIYYSQIVNDFQKGDIAEGYSVSREKKESFPLTVTSAQKNPTAFYLCASSPDWLNEQFFGPGTRLTVL.

The CDR3 region is CASSQFVSNEQFF. In nucleotides, the CDR3 is TGTGCCAGCAGCCAGTTTGTGAGCAATGAGCAGTTCTTC. The rearrangement links TRBV7-6 to TRBJ2-1, with no clear D. CDR3 size: 13 residues. Germline assignment: CDR1 SGHVS and CDR2 FNYEAQ. With 5 bases removed from V and 6 bases from J, the gap between germline ends came to 11 bases.

The CDR3 region is CSVEIGVGEQYF. CDR3 DNA sequence: TGCAGCGTTGAAATAGGGGTCGGCGAGCAGTACTTC. The genes are TRBV29-1 and TRBJ2-7; tentative D call: TRBD1 (5 bases). The CDR3 is 12 residues long. Deletions cut 2 bases from V and 6 bases from J, with 11 bases between. Germline assignment: CDR1 SQVTM and CDR2 ANQGSEA.

The chain recombines TRBV28 with TRBJ2-3; TRBD2 is a possible D gene (6 bases). Trimming pared 2 bases from V and 2 bases from J, leaving 11 bases between. The CDR3 has 15 amino acids. Germline V gives CDR1 MDHEN, CDR2 SYDVKM. CDR3 amino acids: CASSLGGAYTDTQYF. The CDR3 DNA reads as TGTGCCAGCAGTTTAGGAGGGGCTTACACAGATACGCAGTATTTT.